The next 24 T cell receptor beta chains were all read from a single sample in a study of naive and memory T cell subsets. An oligonucleotide containing a UMI was ligated to the 3' end of TCR cDNA. The SP2 primer and nested alpha and beta constant region primers amplified ligated cDNA in four rounds. TCRdb reprocessed the 5' RACE reads with MiXCR, giving one entry per CDR3 protein. Among about 48,000 distinct CDR3 sequences listed, 4.7% were seen once. The receptors stem from a female donor in good health.

The genes are TRBV29-1 and TRBJ2-7, with TRBD2 matching over 10 bases. The V and J ends lost 4 bases and 5 bases, in that order; junction bases with no gene match: 8. Germline lookup yields CDR1 SQVTM and CDR2 ANQGSEA. CDR3 length: 14 residues. CDR3 residues: CSVGVAGGAHEQYF. CDR3 nucleotides: TGCAGCGTTGGGGTAGCGGGAGGTGCCCACGAGCAGTACTTC.

This clonotype was recorded at least ten times. The rearrangement links TRBV6-2 or TRBV6-3 to TRBJ2-5, with 7 bases that match TRBD2. Germline trimming cut 4 bases from V and 5 bases from J; bases unmatched to any gene: 13. The V gene's germline CDR1 is MNHEY and CDR2 SVGEGT. The CDR3 is 16 amino acids. The CDR3 DNA reads TGTGCCAGCAGTTGGCTAGCGGATAAGGTAGTGGAGACCCAGTACTTC. This translates into CASSWLADKVVETQYF.

This clonotype was seen a handful of times. The J gene is TRBJ1-5, the V gene TRBV7-2, with D unresolved. The V end was cut by 3 bases, the J end by 0 bases, with 9 bases between. Germline V lookup: CDR1 SGHTA, CDR2 FQGNSA. The CDR3 has 15 amino acids. CDR3 amino acids: CASSFHVNSNQPQHF. The DNA of the CDR3 is TGTGCCAGCAGCTTCCACGTTAATAGCAATCAGCCCCAGCATTTT. The entire variable domain, with the rest obtained from reference TRBV7-2 and TRBJ1-5, is as follows: GAGVSQSPSNKVTEKGKDVELRCDPISGHTALYWYRQSLGQGLEFLIYFQGNSAPDKSGLPSDRFSAERTGGSVSTLTIQRTQQEDSAVYLCASSFHVNSNQPQHFGDGTRLSIL.

This clonotype was recorded many times. The gene calls are TRBV29-1 and TRBJ2-7; TRBD2 might be the D (6 bases). Germline V gene sequence: CDR1 SQVTM, CDR2 ANQGSEA. The CDR3 sequence is 14 residues long. V shed 6 bases and J shed 2 bases, with 17 bases lying between them. CDR3 sequence reads: CSVPGTPYPYEQYF. DNA for the CDR3: TGCAGCGTGCCCGGGACTCCGTATCCCTACGAGCAGTACTTC.

Of note for this clonotype: One end of the junction is discordant with germline, which a read error may explain. The chain joins TRBV7-2 to TRBJ1-2, with 9 bases aligning to TRBD1. From germline, CDR1 is SGHTA and CDR2 FQGNSA. CDR3 size: 16 residues. CDR3 residues: CASSLRPGQGYYGDTF. The DNA of the CDR3 is TGTGCCAGCAGCTTACGTCCGGGACAGGGATACTATGGCGACACCTTC.

At least ten counts were recorded for this clonotype. The V and J genes are TRBV3-1 and TRBJ2-3; the match to TRBD2 covers 7 bases. The V and J ends lost 0 bases and 10 bases, in that order; junction bases with no gene match: 4. The CDR3 is 13 residues long. The germline V gene has CDR1 LGHDT and CDR2 YNNKEL (reference sequence). The CDR3 sequence: CASSQDSGTPQYF. CDR3 DNA: TGTGCCAGCAGCCAAGACAGCGGGACGCCGCAGTATTTT.

Ten or more counts support this clonotype. The V and J genes are TRBV6-6 and TRBJ2-3; 15 bases align to TRBD2. Trimming took 7 bases from V and 0 from J; bases not matched to a gene: 23. The germline CDR1 and CDR2 sequences are MNHNY and SVGAGI (reference sequence). This CDR3 is built from 23 residues. The chain's CDR3 is CASTTAPPGLAGGPPPSTDTQYF. CDR3 nucleotide sequence: TGTGCCAGCACTACCGCCCCCCCCGGACTAGCGGGGGGGCCCCCACCCAGCACAGATACGCAGTATTTT.

This clonotype was counted many times. The rearrangement uses TRBV21-1 and TRBJ2-3. TRBV21-1 is noted as a pseudogene. This CDR3 has 16 residues. The CDR3 coding sequence is TGTGCCAGCAGCAAAGCGGCAGAAACTAGCACAGATACGCAGTATTTT. This codes for CASSKAAETSTDTQYF.

Ten or more counts support this clonotype. This rearrangement joins TRBV19 to TRBJ1-1, with D maybe TRBD1 (5 bases). CDR1 and CDR2 (germline): LNHDA, SQIVND (reference sequence). The V end was cut by 3 bases, the J end by 5 bases, with 13 bases between. The CDR3 is 14 amino acids. DNA for the CDR3: TGTGCCAGTAGTATTTCCGGGGGGGGAACTGAAGCTTTCTTT. Translation gives CASSISGGGTEAFF.

The sample holds many counts of this clonotype. The chain employs TRBV5-5 and TRBJ2-2; D gene unclear. The germline V gene encodes CDR1 SGHKS and CDR2 YYEKEE (reference sequence). Trimming cost V 4 bases and J 2 bases, with 6 bases left between them. The length of the CDR3 is 13 residues. The DNA of the CDR3 is TGTGCCAGCAGCCGCAGCAACACCGGGGAGCTGTTTTTT. As protein: CASSRSNTGELFF.

With regard to this clonotype: A much larger clone lies one base from this, so it may be a read error. This chain joins TRBV5-4 and TRBJ2-5, with D perhaps TRBD1 or TRBD2 (5 bases each). The V end lost 5 bases, the J end lost 2 bases, and 16 bases lay between the germline ends. The germline CDR1 and CDR2 sequences are SGHNT and YYREEE (reference sequence). The CDR3 is made up of 15 amino acids. CDR3 nucleotide sequence: TGTGCCAGCAGACTAACGGGGCTTCTACAAGAGACCCAGTACTTC. Translation gives CASRLTGLLQETQYF. The variable domain in full, completed from reference TRBV5-4 and TRBJ2-5, reads ETGVTQSPTHLIKTRGQQVTLRCSSQSGHNTVSWYQQALGQGPQFIFQYYREEENGRGNFPPRFSGLQFPNYSSELNVNALELDDSALYLCASRLTGLLQETQYFGPGTRLLVL.

The table lists this clonotype with many counts. This chain uses TRBV11-2 with TRBJ2-1; the D is unclear. Trimming removed 0 bases at V and 7 bases at J, with 10 bases between. The CDR3 is 14 residues long. Germline V gene sequence: CDR1 SGHAT, CDR2 FQNNGV. In DNA form, the CDR3 reads TGTGCCAGCAGCTTAGAGTCGTCTCGGAATGAGCAGTTCTTC. The encoded protein is CASSLESSRNEQFF. Full variable domain (remainder filled in from reference TRBV11-2 and TRBJ2-1): EAGVAQSPRYKIIEKRQSVAFWCNPISGHATLYWYQQILGQGPKLLIQFQNNGVVDDSQLPKDRFSAERLKGVDSTLKIQPAKLEDSAVYLCASSLESSRNEQFFGPGTRLTVL.

This clonotype was seen at least ten times. The V and J genes are TRBV3-1 and TRBJ1-1, with 8 bases that match TRBD1. The trim removed 4 bases at V and 8 bases at J, leaving 9 bases unmatched. The germline V gene has CDR1 LGHDT and CDR2 YNNKEL (reference sequence). This CDR3 has 14 residues. The CDR3 sequence is CASSRSGQVTEAFF. DNA of the CDR3: TGTGCCAGCAGCCGATCGGGACAGGTAACAGAAGCTTTCTTT.

V usage is TRBV29-1 and J usage is TRBJ2-1; 7 bases are a match to TRBD2. This CDR3 region has 14 residues. Germline assignment: CDR1 SQVTM and CDR2 ANQGSEA. Unmatched junction bases numbered 8, after V lost 2 bases and J lost 7 bases. CDR3 sequence (DNA): TGCAGCGTTGAACGTCCGGGAGGAAGTAATGAGCAGTTCTTC. Amino acids: CSVERPGGSNEQFF.

As to this clonotype: A read error may be the cause here, since a much bigger clone is one base away. The chain recombines TRBV24-1 with TRBJ1-5; 9 nucleotides agree with TRBD1. The V gene end was trimmed by 3 bases and the J gene end by 0 bases; junction bases not matched to a gene: 8. The V gene's germline CDR1 is KGHDR and CDR2 SFDVKD. The CDR3 sequence is 18 residues long. DNA of the CDR3: TGTGCCACCAGTGATGGAACACAGGGGGCCGATAGCAATCAGCCCCAGCATTTT. Amino acid sequence: CATSDGTQGADSNQPQHF.

This clonotype has at least ten counts. The genes are TRBV27 and TRBJ1-4, with TRBD1 matching 9 bases. CDR3 length: 15 amino acids. The germline V gene encodes CDR1 MNHEY and CDR2 SMNVEV (reference sequence). With 6 bases clipped from V and 5 bases from J, the junction kept 7 bases outside the gene matches. CDR3 coding DNA: TGTGCCAGCAGCCAAGGGACAGGGCTAAATGAAAAACTGTTTTTT. Translated: CASSQGTGLNEKLFF.

This clonotype was found many times. The chain joins TRBV27 to TRBJ2-1, with 7 bases identical to TRBD1. This CDR3 has 15 amino acids. After removal of 3 bases from V and 5 bases from J, the junction contained 7 bases not matched to a gene. Germline V lookup: CDR1 MNHEY, CDR2 SMNVEV (reference sequence). The CDR3 spells CASSFAGTVNNEQFF. Written as DNA, the CDR3 is TGTGCCAGCAGTTTTGCCGGGACAGTAAACAATGAGCAGTTCTTC.

The chain couples TRBV5-1 to TRBJ2-5; TRBD2 is a possible D gene (7 bases). Trimming shortened V by 4 bases and J by 0 bases, and 19 bases separated the two germline ends. Germline V CDR1 and CDR2: SGHRS, YFSETQ. CDR3 size: 17 residues. CDR3 amino acids: CASSPRGGSWYQETQYF. Here the CDR3 DNA reads TGCGCCAGCAGCCCGAGGGGGGGGTCTTGGTACCAAGAGACCCAGTACTTC.

This clonotype was seen many times. CDR3 DNA sequence: TGCGCCAGCGCCCGCAGAGGCGATAGCGGGACCCAAGAGACCCAGTACTTC. Translation gives CASARRGDSGTQETQYF. This chain connects TRBV5-1 to TRBJ2-5; 8 nucleotides align to TRBD2. The CDR3 loop spans 17 amino acids. The trim removed 7 bases at V and 1 base at J, leaving 15 bases unmatched. Germline V gene sequence: CDR1 SGHRS, CDR2 YFSETQ.

This clonotype was seen at least ten times. The V call is TRBV7-8, the J call TRBJ2-7; TRBD1 matches at 10 bases. After removal of 2 bases from V and 1 base from J, the junction contained 14 bases not matched to a gene. This CDR3 region has 19 residues. CDR1 is SGHVS, CDR2 FQNEAQ, per germline. CDR3 nucleotides: TGTGCCAGCAGCTTACCAACCGGGACAGGGGTATCAGGTTCCTACGAGCAGTACTTC. Translating gives CASSLPTGTGVSGSYEQYF.

V is TRBV27 and J is TRBJ2-7, with D perhaps assigned TRBD1 or TRBD2 (7 bases each). CDR1 is MNHEY and CDR2 is SMNVEV in the germline V gene (reference sequence). The V end lost 6 bases, the J end lost 2 bases, and 17 bases lay between the germline ends. The CDR3 totals 15 residues. The CDR3 region is CASSLRGGATYEQYF. In DNA, the CDR3 is TGTGCCAGCAGCCTCAGGGGGGGGGCCACCTACGAGCAGTACTTC.

This clonotype came up many times. The rearrangement links TRBV29-1 to TRBJ1-5; a possible D gene is TRBD1 (6 bases). Germline CDR1 and CDR2: SQVTM and ANQGSEA. This CDR3 comprises 13 residues. V shed 6 bases and J shed 4 bases, with 13 bases lying between them. In nucleotides, the CDR3 is TGCAGCGTGGAGACAGGCTCTAATCAGCCCCAGCATTTT. Translating gives CSVETGSNQPQHF.

This clonotype has ten or more counts. The chain recombines TRBV7-9 with TRBJ2-2, with D tentatively TRBD1 (6 bases). Germline V gives CDR1 SEHNR, CDR2 FQNEAQ (reference sequence). This CDR3 has 17 amino acids. V was shortened by 5 bases and J by 0 bases, with 16 bases between the two germline ends. The CDR3 DNA sequence: TGTGCCAGCAGCCCCAAAGACAGGACTGCGAACACCGGGGAGCTGTTTTTT. Its translation: CASSPKDRTANTGELFF.

This clonotype was observed many times. This chain links TRBV5-1 with TRBJ1-1, with unresolved D. Germline values: CDR1 SGHRS, CDR2 YFSETQ. The CDR3 totals 13 residues. Trimming took off 3 bases at V and 8 bases at J, with 14 bases between the two ends. In DNA form, the CDR3 reads TGCGCCAGCAGCTCTCCGGGCCTAAAAGAAGCTTTCTTT. Its protein product is CASSSPGLKEAFF.